A selection of T cell receptor beta chains follows, all from one sample in a study of shared clonotypes between healthy human individuals. Measured with immunoSEQ multiplex PCR; TCRdb has only the in-frame clones, and not every one. The table records a few million clones, more than 85% of them present only once. The sample consisted of naive CD4+ T cells from PBMCs. Source of these receptors: a man aged 18 to 35 in good health. Some clones in this sample may be carry-over from other donors' samples. Each CDR3 is given with its conserved first and last residue. A D gene is named only where the DNA matches it firmly. Clone size is not always given. Where it is, it says once, few, many or a class for expanded clones.

clone size,D gene,V gene,J gene,CDR3 protein,CDR3 DNA
-,TRBD1,TRBV5-4,TRBJ2-6,CASSTREGQGFHGANVLTF,TGTGCCAGCAGCACACGGGAGGGACAGGGGTTTCATGGGGCCAACGTCCTGACTTTC
once,-,TRBV12-5,TRBJ2-5,CASGLGSGQETQYF,TGTGCTAGTGGTTTGGGGAGCGGGCAAGAGACCCAGTACTTC
once,-,TRBV28,TRBJ1-1,CASLTPNPAEAFF,TGTGCCAGTTTAACGCCTAACCCCGCTGAAGCTTTCTTT
-,-,TRBV6-5,TRBJ1-3,CASSYDNSPSGNTIYF,TGTGCCAGCAGTTACGACAATTCACCCTCTGGAAACACCATATATTTT
-,TRBD1,TRBV6-1,TRBJ1-1,CASRPQGDTEAFF,TGTGCCAGCAGACCACAGGGGGACACTGAAGCTTTCTTT
-,-,TRBV5-4,TRBJ2-5,CASSQKIYRDSMAETQYF,TGTGCCAGCAGCCAAAAAATCTATAGGGACTCTATGGCGGAGACCCAGTACTTC
-,-,TRBV5-1,TRBJ2-3,CASSEGHRTDTQYF,TGCGCCAGCAGCGAAGGGCACCGCACAGATACGCAGTATTTT
-,-,TRBV18,TRBJ1-5,CASSPLPRGGNQPQHF,TGTGCCAGCTCACCCCTACCGAGGGGCGGCAATCAGCCCCAGCATTTT
once,-,TRBV7-8,TRBJ2-1,CASSPLTPASSYNEQFF,TGTGCCAGCAGCCCTCTGACCCCCGCGAGCTCCTACAATGAGCAGTTCTTC
-,-,TRBV28,TRBJ2-7,CASATTALGLTYEQYF,TGTGCCAGCGCTACCACGGCGTTGGGGTTGACCTACGAGCAGTACTTC
-,-,TRBV30,TRBJ1-4,CAWQRARGEKLFF,TGTGCCTGGCAAAGGGCCCGGGGTGAAAAACTGTTTTTT
-,-,TRBV2,TRBJ2-2,CASSGSRRNTGELFF,TGTGCCAGCAGTGGTTCCAGGAGAAACACCGGGGAGCTGTTTTTT
-,TRBD2,TRBV5-6,TRBJ2-5,CASSLTSGKETQYF,TGTGCCAGCAGCTTAACTAGCGGGAAAGAGACCCAGTACTTC
-,-,TRBV6-5,TRBJ2-5,CASSYGPGQETQYF,TGTGCCAGCAGTTACGGTCCAGGTCAAGAGACCCAGTACTTC
-,TRBD1,TRBV14,TRBJ2-7,CASSLWTGYGEQYF,TGTGCCAGCAGCCTGTGGACAGGGTACGGCGAGCAGTACTTC
-,-,TRBV5-1,TRBJ2-5,CASSLLPGGGQETQYF,TGCGCCAGCAGCTTGCTCCCAGGTGGGGGGCAAGAGACCCAGTACTTC
-,-,TRBV20-1,TRBJ1-2,CSAGYGYTF,TGCAGTGCTGGCTATGGCTACACCTTC
-,-,TRBV7-9,TRBJ1-1,CASSSRSSGVTEAFF,TGTGCCAGCAGCTCCAGATCTTCAGGGGTCACTGAAGCTTTCTTT
-,TRBD1,TRBV5-1,TRBJ2-5,CAGDRGFSRAQYF,TGCGCCGGGGACAGGGGTTTTTCAAGGGCCCAGTACTTC
-,-,TRBV15,TRBJ2-7,CATSRQGSSYEQYF,TGTGCCACCAGCAGACAGGGTTCCTCCTACGAGCAGTACTTC
-,-,TRBV27,TRBJ2-3,CASSSAGGTQYF,TGTGCCAGCAGTTCGGCGGGCGGGACGCAGTATTTT
-,-,TRBV28,TRBJ2-1,CASSLVGLGNNEQFF,TGTGCCAGCAGTTTGGTCGGCCTAGGGAACAATGAGCAGTTCTTC
-,TRBD1,TRBV6-6,TRBJ1-4,CASSSSDRGGEKLFF,TGTGCCAGCAGTTCATCAGACAGGGGTGGTGAAAAACTGTTTTTT
-,-,TRBV7-2,TRBJ2-7,CASSFSAQAYEQYF,TGTGCCAGCAGCTTTTCCGCGCAAGCCTACGAGCAGTACTTC
-,-,TRBV21-1,TRBJ1-5,CASSKVIRNNQPQHF,TGTGCCAGCAGCAAAGTTATCCGGAACAATCAGCCCCAGCATTTT
-,-,TRBV5-8,TRBJ1-5,CASSLGQGRPLSNQPQHF,TGTGCCAGCAGCTTGGGCCAGGGGCGTCCCCTTAGCAATCAGCCCCAGCATTTT
-,TRBD1,TRBV28,TRBJ2-7,CASSSVDRVSYF,TGTGCCAGCAGTTCCGTGGACAGGGTTTCGTACTTC
-,-,TRBV28,TRBJ2-1,CASSLTGNNEQFF,TGTGCCAGCAGTTTAACCGGCAACAATGAGCAGTTCTTC
-,TRBD2,TRBV2,TRBJ2-7,CASREGLAGRHEQYF,TGTGCCAGCAGAGAAGGACTAGCGGGACGTCACGAGCAGTACTTC
-,TRBD2,TRBV5-1,TRBJ2-7,CASSRTSASYEQYF,TGCGCCAGCAGCAGGACTAGTGCCAGCTACGAGCAGTACTTC
-,TRBD1,TRBV6-1,TRBJ2-1,CASMGTALVGEQFF,TGTGCCAGCATGGGGACAGCCCTGGTTGGAGAGCAGTTCTTC
-,-,TRBV2,TRBJ2-7,CASSEERASSYEQYF,TGTGCCAGCAGTGAAGAGCGGGCGAGCTCCTACGAGCAGTACTTC
-,-,TRBV21-1,TRBJ2-7,CATPGREGAGEQYF,TGTGCCACCCCTGGAAGGGAGGGGGCCGGCGAGCAGTACTTC
once,-,TRBV19,TRBJ1-3,CASSIAGAGTGNTIYF,TGTGCCAGTAGTATTGCGGGGGCAGGGACTGGAAACACCATATATTTT
-,-,TRBV30,TRBJ2-7,CAWGWGDSSYEQYF,TGTGCCTGGGGTTGGGGCGACAGCTCCTACGAGCAGTACTTC
few,-,TRBV7-9,TRBJ2-5,CASSSETQYF,TGTGCCAGCAGCTCGGAGACCCAGTACTTC
-,TRBD2,TRBV9,TRBJ2-3,CASSVEWRGGTDTQYF,TGTGCCAGCAGCGTAGAGTGGCGGGGGGGCACAGATACGCAGTATTTT
-,-,TRBV6-6,TRBJ1-5,CAGDRLQHQPQHF,TGTGCCGGCGACAGGCTCCAGCATCAGCCCCAGCATTTT
-,TRBD1,TRBV28,TRBJ1-1,CASSPGTGGFTEAFF,TGTGCCAGCAGTCCCGGGACAGGGGGCTTCACTGAAGCTTTCTTT
-,-,TRBV11-3,TRBJ2-3,CASSVGGAPRHTDTQYF,TGTGCCAGCTCGGTTGGCGGGGCGCCGAGACACACAGATACGCAGTATTTT
-,-,TRBV7-3,TRBJ2-2,CASSFSRGAGELFF,TGTGCCAGCAGCTTTAGTCGTGGGGCCGGGGAGCTGTTTTTT
-,-,TRBV5-8,TRBJ2-3,CASSLALTPLPDTQYF,TGTGCCAGCAGCTTGGCCTTGACTCCTCTACCAGATACGCAGTATTTT
-,-,TRBV10-3,TRBJ2-5,CAISESSVYQETQYF,TGTGCCATCAGTGAGTCGTCAGTGTACCAAGAGACCCAGTACTTC
-,-,TRBV28,TRBJ1-2,CASRSRPDYGYTF,TGTGCCAGCAGGTCGAGGCCGGACTATGGCTACACCTTC
-,-,TRBV2,TRBJ1-3,CASSEQPGNTIYF,TGTGCCAGCAGTGAGCAGCCTGGAAACACCATATATTTT
-,TRBD1,TRBV19,TRBJ2-1,CASSLLRTGLNEQFF,TGTGCCAGTAGTCTACTAAGGACAGGGTTGAATGAGCAGTTCTTC
-,TRBD2,TRBV5-6,TRBJ2-5,CASSLSGSGMETQYF,TGTGCCAGCAGCTTGTCTGGTAGCGGGATGGAGACCCAGTACTTC
-,-,TRBV5-1,TRBJ2-3,CASSLGADTQYF,TGCGCCAGCAGCTTGGGTGCCGATACGCAGTATTTT
-,-,TRBV28,TRBJ1-2,CASSLAGFGYTF,TGTGCCAGCAGTTTAGCGGGCTTTGGCTACACCTTC
-,TRBD1,TRBV7-9,TRBJ1-2,CASSWGQGNYGYTF,TGTGCCAGCAGCTGGGGACAGGGGAACTATGGCTACACCTTC
-,-,TRBV29-1,TRBJ1-1,CSVEGRQGRTEAFF,TGCAGCGTTGAAGGTCGGCAGGGGAGAACTGAAGCTTTCTTT
-,TRBD1,TRBV7-8,TRBJ2-7,CASGSPGRGTYEQYF,TGTGCCAGCGGGAGTCCGGGCAGGGGGACCTACGAGCAGTACTTC
-,-,TRBV4-1,TRBJ2-2,CASSQDPTGELFF,TGCGCCAGCAGCCAAGATCCCACCGGGGAGCTGTTTTTT